A single sample gave rise to the 21 T cell receptor beta chains below, sequenced in a study of monozygotic twins with inflammatory bowel disease. TCRdb re-analyzed the 5' RACE reads; it lists each CDR3 protein once, without DNA. Recorded for this sample: around 450,000 distinct CDR3 sequences. What was sequenced was blood. The receptors originated from a human donor with ulcerative colitis or Crohn's disease, or a healthy co-twin of an affected twin (not recorded which).

The chain joins TRBV10-3 to TRBJ2-5. CDR1 is ENHRY, CDR2 SYGVKD, per germline. The CDR3 totals 12 residues. The CDR3 loop reads CAISACMETQYF.

V usage is TRBV12-3 or TRBV12-4 and J usage is TRBJ2-1; there is no DNA to check the TCRdb D call of TRBD2. The CDR3 length is 14 residues. The chain's CDR3 is CASSYEGTLNEQFF.

This CDR3 reads CASSLPSGRDNEQFF. The gene calls are TRBV28 and TRBJ2-1; the D call of TRBD2 rests on TCRdb alone, since no DNA is present to check it. Germline V CDR1 and CDR2: MDHEN, SYDVKM. This CDR3 has 15 amino acids. The full variable domain, with the rest looked up from reference TRBV28 and TRBJ2-1, is DVKVTQSSRYLVKRTGEKVFLECVQDMDHENMFWYRQDPGLGLRLIYFSYDVKMKEKGDIPEGYSVSREKKERFSLILESASTNQTSMYLCASSLPSGRDNEQFFGPGTRLTVL.

V gene TRBV4-1 combines with J gene TRBJ2-3; checking the TCRdb D call of TRBD1 is not possible without DNA. Germline CDR1 MGHRA, CDR2 YSYEKL. This CDR3 is built from 15 residues. This CDR3 reads CASSQGTGSTDTQYF.

The J gene is TRBJ1-2, the V gene TRBV28; TCRdb calls TRBD1, which cannot be checked without DNA. The CDR3 runs to 11 residues. In germline, CDR1 is MDHEN, CDR2 SYDVKM. The CDR3 protein is CASRQGSGYTF.

This chain links TRBV3-1 with TRBJ1-3. This CDR3 is built from 15 residues. The germline gives CDR1 LGHDT, CDR2 YNNKEL (reference sequence). This CDR3 reads CASSRDPASGDTIYF.

The gene calls are TRBV11-2 and TRBJ2-1; TCRdb returns TRBD1, unconfirmable since there is no DNA. The CDR3 runs 14 residues. Per germline, CDR1 SGHAT and CDR2 FQNNGV. The CDR3 sequence: CASSHPLRGNEQFF. The variable domain in full, completed from reference TRBV11-2 and TRBJ2-1, reads EAGVAQSPRYKIIEKRQSVAFWCNPISGHATLYWYQQILGQGPKLLIQFQNNGVVDDSQLPKDRFSAERLKGVDSTLKIQPAKLEDSAVYLCASSHPLRGNEQFFGPGTRLTVL.

The chain's CDR3 is CASRPVTGGGTEAFF. The chain combines TRBV6-1 with TRBJ1-1; TCRdb indicates TRBD1, and absent DNA this call remains unverified. This CDR3 is 15 amino acids long. CDR1 and CDR2 (germline): MNHNS, SASEGT.

The rearrangement uses TRBV7-9 and TRBJ1-5. Germline loops: CDR1 SEHNR, CDR2 FQNEAQ (reference sequence). CDR3 length equals 13 residues. CDR3 sequence reads: CASSPEPNQPQHF.

The rearrangement links TRBV5-1 to TRBJ1-1. The CDR3 runs 11 residues. Germline V lookup: CDR1 SGHRS, CDR2 YFSETQ. The CDR3 protein is CASNSNTEAFF.

The chain recombines TRBV15 with TRBJ1-2; TCRdb returns TRBD1, unconfirmable since there is no DNA. Germline V gives CDR1 LNHNV, CDR2 YYDKDF (reference sequence). The CDR3 spans 15 residues. The CDR3 sequence is CATSRMDRDVDGYTF.

This chain connects TRBV20-1 to TRBJ2-5. Germline assignment: CDR1 DFQATT and CDR2 SNEGSKA (reference sequence). This CDR3 contains 11 residues. The CDR3 region is CSASHKETQYF.

Here the CDR3 reads CASSPSGARSSYNEQFF. V and J are TRBV6-5 and TRBJ2-1; there is no DNA to check the TCRdb D call of TRBD2. The V gene's germline CDR1 is MNHEY and CDR2 SVGAGI. This CDR3 contains 17 residues.

The chain combines TRBV19 with TRBJ2-2. Germline CDR1 LNHDA, CDR2 SQIVND (reference sequence). The CDR3 contains 14 residues. CDR3: CASSISSDSGELFF.

The chain couples TRBV9 to TRBJ2-3; TCRdb outputs TRBD1, but without DNA this stays unchecked. The CDR3 contains 15 residues. Germline V gene sequence: CDR1 SGDLS, CDR2 YYNGEE. CDR3: CASSVPGKNTDTQYF. The variable domain in full, with the rest retrieved from reference TRBV9 and TRBJ2-3, is DSGVTQTPKHLITATGQRVTLRCSPRSGDLSVYWYQQSLDQGLQFLIQYYNGEERAKGNILERFSAQQFPDLHSELNLSSLELGDSALYFCASSVPGKNTDTQYFGPGTRLTVL.

The gene calls are TRBV12-3 or TRBV12-4 and TRBJ2-3; TCRdb proposes TRBD1, but this gene call is untestable without DNA. The CDR3 length is 15 residues. The CDR3 here is CASSSGQGAGDTQYF.

The V gene is TRBV10-2, the J gene TRBJ1-1. Germline assignment: CDR1 WSHSY and CDR2 SAAADI. The CDR3 spans 14 residues. CDR3 region: CASSEEGSNTEAFF.

V is TRBV28 and J is TRBJ2-7. The CDR3 spans 11 residues. Per germline, CDR1 MDHEN and CDR2 SYDVKM. The CDR3 sequence: CASSLSYKQYF.

The chain carries TRBV19 and TRBJ2-2; absent DNA, TCRdb's TRBD2 call cannot be checked. The CDR3 contains 18 residues. Germline-derived CDR1 and CDR2 are LNHDA and SQIVND (reference sequence). The CDR3: CASSTPDETRLNTGELFF.

This CDR3 reads CASRGQAGETQYF. The chain links TRBV7-2 to TRBJ2-5; the TRBD1 assignment by TCRdb is unverifiable without DNA. Germline V gives CDR1 SGHTA, CDR2 FQGNSA. The CDR3 is 13 amino acids.

J is TRBJ2-5 and V is TRBV29-1; TCRdb gives TRBD1 as the D gene, but with no DNA this cannot be confirmed. The germline V gene has CDR1 SQVTM and CDR2 ANQGSEA. The CDR3 covers 15 residues. This chain's CDR3 is CSVDYHDRPGETQYF.